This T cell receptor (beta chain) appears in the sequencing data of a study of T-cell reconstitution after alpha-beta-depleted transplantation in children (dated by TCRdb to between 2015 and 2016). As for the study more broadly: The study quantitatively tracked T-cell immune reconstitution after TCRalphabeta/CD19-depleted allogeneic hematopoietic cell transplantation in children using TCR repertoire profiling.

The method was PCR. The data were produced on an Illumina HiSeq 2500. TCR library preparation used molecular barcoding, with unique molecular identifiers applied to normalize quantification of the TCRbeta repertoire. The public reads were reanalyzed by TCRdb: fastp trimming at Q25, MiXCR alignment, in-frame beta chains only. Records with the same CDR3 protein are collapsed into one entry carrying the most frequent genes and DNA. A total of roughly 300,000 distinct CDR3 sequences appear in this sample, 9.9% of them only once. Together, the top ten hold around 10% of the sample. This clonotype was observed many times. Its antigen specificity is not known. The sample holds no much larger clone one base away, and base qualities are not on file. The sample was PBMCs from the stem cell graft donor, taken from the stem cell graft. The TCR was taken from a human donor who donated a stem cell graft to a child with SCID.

Here is the DNA: TGTGCCAGCAAGACAGGGAATAAGGCTTTCTTT. Its translation reads: CASKTGNKAFF. Recombination connected TRBV2 to TRBJ1-1; TRBD1 lines up with 7 middle nucleotides. The germline V gene gives CDR1 as SNHLY and CDR2 as FYNNEI. From its cysteine to its phenylalanine, the CDR3 spans 11 amino acids. Just the 33-base CDR3 DNA is kept, in frame starting at base 1. Unmatched junction bases come to 7, with V trimmed by 7 bases and J by 11 bases.